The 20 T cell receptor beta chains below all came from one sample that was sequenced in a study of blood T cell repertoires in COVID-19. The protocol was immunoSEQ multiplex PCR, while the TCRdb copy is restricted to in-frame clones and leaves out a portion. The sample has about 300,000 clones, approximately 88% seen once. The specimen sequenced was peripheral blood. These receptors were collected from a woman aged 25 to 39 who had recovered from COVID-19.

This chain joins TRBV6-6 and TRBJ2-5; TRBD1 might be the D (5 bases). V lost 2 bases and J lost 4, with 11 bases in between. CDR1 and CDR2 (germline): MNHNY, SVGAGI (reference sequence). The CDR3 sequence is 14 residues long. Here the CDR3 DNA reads TGTGCCAGCAGTTACCTGGACACCCCAGAGACCCAGTACTTC. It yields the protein CASSYLDTPETQYF.

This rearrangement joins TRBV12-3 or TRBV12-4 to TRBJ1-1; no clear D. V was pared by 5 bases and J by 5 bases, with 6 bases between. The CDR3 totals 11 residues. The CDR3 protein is CASSTVTEAFF. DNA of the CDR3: TGTGCCAGCAGTACGGTTACTGAAGCTTTCTTT.

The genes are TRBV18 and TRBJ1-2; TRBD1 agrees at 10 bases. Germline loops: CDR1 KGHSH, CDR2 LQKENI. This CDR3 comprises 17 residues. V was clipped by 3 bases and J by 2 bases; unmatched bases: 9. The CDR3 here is CASSPFRGQGSNYGYTF. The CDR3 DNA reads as TGTGCCAGCTCACCTTTCCGGGGACAGGGGTCGAACTATGGCTACACCTTC.

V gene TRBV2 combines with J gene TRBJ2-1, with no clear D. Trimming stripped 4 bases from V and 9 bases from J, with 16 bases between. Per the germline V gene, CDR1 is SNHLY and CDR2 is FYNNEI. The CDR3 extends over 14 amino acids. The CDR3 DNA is TGTGCCAGCAGTGTCACCCCGCACATTATTGAGCAGTTCTTC. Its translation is CASSVTPHIIEQFF.

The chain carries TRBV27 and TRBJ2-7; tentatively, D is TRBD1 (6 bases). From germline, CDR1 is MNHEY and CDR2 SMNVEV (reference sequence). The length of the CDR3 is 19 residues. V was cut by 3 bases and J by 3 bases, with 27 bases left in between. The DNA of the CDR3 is TGTGCCAGCAGTTTTAATTCAGGACAGCGGACTTTATACTACTACGAGCAGTACTTC. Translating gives CASSFNSGQRTLYYYEQYF.

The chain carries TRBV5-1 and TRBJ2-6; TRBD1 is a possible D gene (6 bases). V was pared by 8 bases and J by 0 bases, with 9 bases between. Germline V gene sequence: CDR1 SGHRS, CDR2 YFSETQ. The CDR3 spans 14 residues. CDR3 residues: CASRQVSGANVLTF. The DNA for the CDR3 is TGCGCCAGTCGACAGGTCTCTGGGGCCAACGTCCTGACTTTC.

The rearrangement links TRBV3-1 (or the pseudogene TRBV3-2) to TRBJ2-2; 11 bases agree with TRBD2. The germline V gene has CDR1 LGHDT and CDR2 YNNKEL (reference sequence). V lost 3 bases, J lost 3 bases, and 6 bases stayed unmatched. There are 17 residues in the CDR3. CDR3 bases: TGTGCCAGCAGCCAGGGTAGCGGGGGGGCGTACACCGGGGAGCTGTTTTTT. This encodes CASSQGSGGAYTGELFF.

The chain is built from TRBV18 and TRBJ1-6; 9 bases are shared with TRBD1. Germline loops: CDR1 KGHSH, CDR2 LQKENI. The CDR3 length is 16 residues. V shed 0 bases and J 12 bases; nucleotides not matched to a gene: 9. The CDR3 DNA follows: TGTGCCAGCTCACCACCCCGACAGGGGGTCGACTTACCCCTCCACTTT. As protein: CASSPPRQGVDLPLHF.

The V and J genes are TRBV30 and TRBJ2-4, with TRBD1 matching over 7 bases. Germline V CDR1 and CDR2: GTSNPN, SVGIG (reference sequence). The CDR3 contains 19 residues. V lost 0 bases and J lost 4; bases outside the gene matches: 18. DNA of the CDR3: TGTGCCTGGAGTGTAAACAGGGGACCCACCCGATTTTATAAAAACATTCAGTACTTC. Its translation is CAWSVNRGPTRFYKNIQYF.

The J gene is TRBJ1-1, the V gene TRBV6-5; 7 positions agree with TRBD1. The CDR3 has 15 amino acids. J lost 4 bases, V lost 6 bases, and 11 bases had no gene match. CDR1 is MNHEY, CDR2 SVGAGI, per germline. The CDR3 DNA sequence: TGTGCCAGCAGAAGACAGGGCGGATCGGGCACTGAAGCTTTCTTT. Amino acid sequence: CASRRQGGSGTEAFF.

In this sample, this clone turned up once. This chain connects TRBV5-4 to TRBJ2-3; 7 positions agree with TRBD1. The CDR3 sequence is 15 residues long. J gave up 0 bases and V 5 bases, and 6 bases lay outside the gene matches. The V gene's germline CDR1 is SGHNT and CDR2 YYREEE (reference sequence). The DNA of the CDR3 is TGTGCCAGCAGATCCGGGACAGCTAGCACAGATACGCAGTATTTT. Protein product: CASRSGTASTDTQYF.

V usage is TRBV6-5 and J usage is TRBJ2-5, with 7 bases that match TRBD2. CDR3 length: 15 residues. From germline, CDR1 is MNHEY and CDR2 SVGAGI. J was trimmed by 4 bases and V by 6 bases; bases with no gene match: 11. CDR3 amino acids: CASRGLPTLGETQYF. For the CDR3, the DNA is TGTGCCAGCAGGGGACTACCTACCCTTGGAGAGACCCAGTACTTC.

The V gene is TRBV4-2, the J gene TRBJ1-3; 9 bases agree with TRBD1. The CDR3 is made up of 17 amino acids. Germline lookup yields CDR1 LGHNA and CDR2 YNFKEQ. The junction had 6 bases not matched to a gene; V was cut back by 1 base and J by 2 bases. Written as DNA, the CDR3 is TGTGCCAGCAGCCAAGTCTCACAGGGGGCTACTGGAAACACCATATATTTT. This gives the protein CASSQVSQGATGNTIYF.

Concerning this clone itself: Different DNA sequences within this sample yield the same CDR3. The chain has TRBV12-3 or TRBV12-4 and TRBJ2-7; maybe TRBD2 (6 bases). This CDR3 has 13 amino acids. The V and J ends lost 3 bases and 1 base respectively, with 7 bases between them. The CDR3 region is CASSFGGSYEQYF. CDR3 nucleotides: TGTGCCAGCAGTTTCGGAGGGTCCTACGAGCAGTACTTC.

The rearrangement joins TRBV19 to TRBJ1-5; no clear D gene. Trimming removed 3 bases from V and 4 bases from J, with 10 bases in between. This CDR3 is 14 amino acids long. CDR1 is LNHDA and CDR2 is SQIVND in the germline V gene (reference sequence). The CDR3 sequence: CASSITAKNQPQHF. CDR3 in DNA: TGTGCCAGTAGTATTACAGCTAAAAATCAGCCCCAGCATTTT.

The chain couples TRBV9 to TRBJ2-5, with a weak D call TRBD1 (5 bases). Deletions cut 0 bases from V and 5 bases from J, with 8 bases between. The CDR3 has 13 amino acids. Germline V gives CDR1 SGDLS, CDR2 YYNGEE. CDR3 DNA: TGTGCCAGCAGCGTAGGACAGTGGGAGACCCAGTACTTC. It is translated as CASSVGQWETQYF. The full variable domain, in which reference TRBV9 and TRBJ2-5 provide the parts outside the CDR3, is DSGVTQTPKHLITATGQRVTLRCSPRSGDLSVYWYQQSLDQGLQFLIQYYNGEERAKGNILERFSAQQFPDLHSELNLSSLELGDSALYFCASSVGQWETQYFGPGTRLLVL.

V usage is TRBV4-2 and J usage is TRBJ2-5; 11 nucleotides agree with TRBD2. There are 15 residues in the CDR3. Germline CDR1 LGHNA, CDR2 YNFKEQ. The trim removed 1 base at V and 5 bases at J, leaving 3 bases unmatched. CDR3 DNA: TGTGCCAGCAGCCAAGTAGCGGGGGGGGTGGAGACCCAGTACTTC. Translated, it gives CASSQVAGGVETQYF.

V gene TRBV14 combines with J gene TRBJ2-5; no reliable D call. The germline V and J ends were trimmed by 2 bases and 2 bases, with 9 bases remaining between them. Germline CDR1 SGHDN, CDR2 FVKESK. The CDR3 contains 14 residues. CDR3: CASSQRLRQETQYF. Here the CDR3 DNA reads TGTGCCAGCAGCCAAAGGCTGCGGCAAGAGACCCAGTACTTC.

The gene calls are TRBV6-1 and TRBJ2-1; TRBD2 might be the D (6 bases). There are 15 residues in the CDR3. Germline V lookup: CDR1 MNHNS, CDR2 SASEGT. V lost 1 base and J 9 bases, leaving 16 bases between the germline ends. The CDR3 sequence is CASSEEGLIQCEQFF. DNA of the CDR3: TGTGCCAGCAGTGAAGAAGGACTAATACAATGTGAGCAGTTCTTC.

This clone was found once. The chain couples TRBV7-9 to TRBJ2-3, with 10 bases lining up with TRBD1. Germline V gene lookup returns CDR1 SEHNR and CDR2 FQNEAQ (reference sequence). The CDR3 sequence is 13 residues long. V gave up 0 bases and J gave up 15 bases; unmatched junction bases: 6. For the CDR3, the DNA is TGTGCCAGCAGCTTAGCGACAGGGGGCCCCTTCTATTTT. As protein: CASSLATGGPFYF.